A single sample gave rise to the 15 T cell receptor beta chains below, sequenced in a study of CXCR3-negative and CXCR3-positive naive CD8 T cells. The libraries of TRB cDNA were prepared using 5' RACE with UMI labels. TCRdb derives one entry per CDR3 protein from the 5' RACE reads, leaving out DNA. The table lists some 8,000 distinct CDR3 sequences. Sequencing input: naive CXCR3- CD8+ T cells from blood. Subset: CD45RO-CCR7+CD27+CD95- naive CD8+ T cells lacking CXCR3 (TNR3-). These receptors all come from a human donor in good health. Some clones in this sample may be carry-over from other donors' samples.

The J gene is TRBJ2-1, the V gene TRBV29-1. CDR3 length equals 14 residues. Germline V gives CDR1 SQVTM, CDR2 ANQGSEA. CDR3 sequence reads: CSVETGRAYNEQFF.

The chain combines TRBV4-3 with TRBJ2-1; no DNA is available, so the TRBD2 call from TCRdb remains unchecked. The germline CDR1 and CDR2 sequences are LGHNA and YSLEER. The CDR3 length is 16 residues. CDR3: CASSHRAGSSYNEQFF.

The CDR3 here is CASSPLAGENTGELFF. V and J are TRBV6-5 and TRBJ2-2; TCRdb gives TRBD2 as the D gene, but with no DNA this cannot be confirmed. The CDR3 is 16 amino acids. Germline V gene sequence: CDR1 MNHEY, CDR2 SVGAGI.

The genes are TRBV28 and TRBJ1-2; lacking DNA, the TRBD1 call made by TCRdb goes unchecked. The CDR3 contains 14 residues. Germline lookup yields CDR1 MDHEN and CDR2 SYDVKM. The CDR3 sequence: CASSLPGQGNGYTF.

The chain couples TRBV10-2 to TRBJ2-1; there is no DNA to check the TCRdb D call of TRBD2. Germline CDR1 WSHSY, CDR2 SAAADI. This CDR3 is 14 amino acids long. CDR3 amino acids: CATEIGTRGNEQFF.

This clonotype ranks as medium-sized (0.01 to 0.1%) in terms of frequency. This chain connects TRBV29-1 to TRBJ2-1; TCRdb lists TRBD2, though no DNA is available to test this call. This CDR3 is built from 14 residues. The V gene's germline CDR1 is SQVTM and CDR2 ANQGSEA. CDR3 amino acids: CSVANRAPHNEQFF.

The chain uses TRBV7-8 and TRBJ2-1; TCRdb's assignment of TRBD2 cannot be checked, as there is no DNA. The CDR3 has 18 amino acids. Germline V lookup: CDR1 SGHVS, CDR2 FQNEAQ. This chain's CDR3 is CASSFTSGIASSYNEQFF.

This clonotype is medium-sized by frequency. The rearrangement uses TRBV3-1 and TRBJ2-7; the D call from TCRdb, TRBD2, cannot be confirmed without DNA. Germline V gives CDR1 LGHDT, CDR2 YNNKEL (reference sequence). The CDR3 loop spans 13 amino acids. CDR3 sequence reads: CASTIGGASEQYF.

This clonotype shows up as medium-sized by frequency. The chain uses TRBV14 and TRBJ2-3; TCRdb calls TRBD2, which cannot be checked without DNA. The CDR3 length is 15 residues. CDR1 SGHDN and CDR2 FVKESK come from the germline V gene. The CDR3 reads CASSHTSGRAGTQYF. The variable domain in full, with the rest retrieved from reference TRBV14 and TRBJ2-3, is EAGVTQFPSHSVIEKGQTVTLRCDPISGHDNLYWYRRVMGKEIKFLLHFVKESKQDESGMPNNRFLAERTGGTYSTLKVQPAELEDSGVYFCASSHTSGRAGTQYFGPGTRLTVL.

This sequence joins TRBV29-1 and TRBJ2-7. This CDR3 spans 14 amino acids. Per germline, CDR1 SQVTM and CDR2 ANQGSEA. CDR3 residues: CSVDLSGSSYEQYF.

The V call is TRBV29-1, the J call TRBJ2-3; no DNA is available, so the TRBD1 call from TCRdb remains unchecked. The CDR3 runs 14 residues. Germline lookup yields CDR1 SQVTM and CDR2 ANQGSEA. Here the CDR3 reads CSFYRAGPTDTQYF.

This chain connects TRBV7-8 to TRBJ2-1. In germline, CDR1 is SGHVS, CDR2 FQNEAQ. CDR3 size: 11 residues. The CDR3 protein is CASISYNEQFF.

V is TRBV29-1 and J is TRBJ2-4. Germline CDR1 reads SQVTM; CDR2 reads ANQGSEA. This CDR3 is 14 amino acids long. CDR3 sequence: CSAGDPYAKNIQYF.

The chain is built from TRBV7-8 and TRBJ2-1. The CDR3 has 15 amino acids. In germline, CDR1 is SGHVS, CDR2 FQNEAQ. CDR3 region: CASSFVSGNYNEQFF.

The CDR3 spells CASSYGTGTGSYNEQFF. The rearrangement joins TRBV6-2 or TRBV6-3 to TRBJ2-1; there is no DNA to check the TCRdb D call of TRBD1. The CDR3 has 17 residues. CDR1 MNHEY and CDR2 SVGEGT come from the germline V gene.